Listed below are T cell receptor beta chains from one sample, sequenced in a study of T cells after yellow fever vaccination. MiXCR was run by TCRdb on the 5' RACE reads, yielding one entry per CDR3 protein. Of 450,000 to 600,000 distinct CDR3 sequences listed, roughly a sixth are singletons. The source was PBMCs, collected 4 to 6 days after the first yellow fever vaccination. Source of these receptors: a man younger than 30 who received the YFV17D yellow fever vaccine. Both conserved end residues are part of each CDR3. D genes are given only for firm matches. Where a row states a size, it is once, few, many or the class of an expanded clone; other rows omit it.

CDR3aa,CDR3nt,len,d_gene,v_gene,j_gene,abundance
CASSRLAGRFQETQYF,TGTGCCAGCAGCCGACTAGCGGGGAGATTCCAAGAGACCCAGTACTTC,16,TRBD2,TRBV7-8,TRBJ2-5,NA
CAILGLAGGPIGELFF,TGTGCCATCCTAGGACTAGCGGGGGGGCCGATCGGGGAGCTGTTTTTT,16,TRBD2,TRBV12-3/TRBV12-4,TRBJ2-2,few
CASRRQGSQINYGYTF,TGTGCCAGCAGACGACAGGGCTCGCAGATTAACTATGGCTACACCTTC,16,TRBD1,TRBV5-4,TRBJ1-2,few
CASSFRGTGGYTF,TGTGCCAGCAGTTTCAGGGGGACGGGAGGCTACACCTTC,13,TRBD1,TRBV27,TRBJ1-2,NA
CASSPQPGGADGYTF,TGTGCCAGCTCACCCCAACCAGGGGGCGCGGATGGCTACACCTTC,15,TRBD1,TRBV18,TRBJ1-2,few
CASSAPRRAPSLNTGELFF,TGTGCCAGCTCAGCGCCTCGGAGAGCCCCTTCACTAAACACCGGGGAGCTGTTTTTT,19,NA,TRBV18,TRBJ2-2,few
CASSEQTQPQHF,TGTGCCAGCAGCGAACAAACTCAGCCCCAGCATTTT,12,NA,TRBV7-2,TRBJ1-5,few
CSVGGLGQSSYNEQFF,TGCAGCGTTGGGGGACTAGGTCAGAGCTCCTACAATGAGCAGTTCTTC,16,TRBD2,TRBV29-1,TRBJ2-1,NA
CASSQGTSGAFGYEQYF,TGTGCCAGCAGCCAAGGGACTAGCGGGGCGTTTGGTTACGAGCAGTACTTC,17,TRBD2,TRBV14,TRBJ2-7,few
CASSQPGVTGANYGYTF,TGCGCCAGCAGTCAACCCGGAGTGACAGGGGCTAACTATGGCTACACCTTC,17,TRBD1,TRBV23-1,TRBJ1-2,few
CASSRYGTSTYEQYF,TGCGCCAGCAGCCGGTATGGGACTTCTACCTACGAGCAGTACTTC,15,NA,TRBV4-1,TRBJ2-7,NA
CASSQEGPGLRGYTF,TGCGCCAGCAGCCAAGAAGGGCCAGGGCTGAGGGGCTACACCTTC,15,NA,TRBV4-1,TRBJ1-2,NA
CASGPSTGENTEAFF,TGTGCTAGTGGTCCCTCGACAGGTGAAAACACTGAAGCTTTCTTT,15,NA,TRBV12-5,TRBJ1-1,NA
CAWSVGNSQITDTQYF,TGTGCCTGGAGTGTAGGGAACAGCCAAATCACAGATACGCAGTATTTT,16,NA,TRBV30,TRBJ2-3,few
CSVVGTGYSYEQYF,TGCAGCGTTGTGGGGACAGGGTACTCCTACGAGCAGTACTTC,14,TRBD1,TRBV29-1,TRBJ2-7,NA
CASSARVGEKLFF,TGTGCCAGCAGCGCCAGGGTGGGGGAAAAACTGTTTTTT,13,NA,TRBV5-6,TRBJ1-4,NA
CASSRETGNYGYTF,TGTGCCAGCAGCCGAGAGACAGGGAACTATGGCTACACCTTC,14,TRBD1,TRBV3-1,TRBJ1-2,NA
CASSLGLRGKYNEQFF,TGTGCCAGCAGCTTAGGTTTGAGGGGGAAGTACAATGAGCAGTTCTTC,16,NA,TRBV11-3,TRBJ2-1,few
CASSYSERGGIYYGYTF,TGTGCCAGCAGCTACTCCGAGAGGGGAGGGATCTACTATGGCTACACCTTC,17,NA,TRBV7-2,TRBJ1-2,NA